The T cell receptor (beta chain) described here comes from a study of blood T cell repertoires in COVID-19. The length of the CDR3 is 18 residues. V was trimmed by 0 bases and J by 0 bases, leaving 18 bases between them. CDR1 is SGDLS and CDR2 is YYNGEE in the germline V gene. Clones were sequenced by immunoSEQ multiplex PCR, and TCRdb holds only the in-frame ones, with some missing. The table records about 190,000 clones, nearly 90% of them present only once. The chain joins TRBV9 to TRBJ1-2, with D maybe TRBD1 (5 bases). Material for sequencing was peripheral blood. This sequence originates from a man in his forties or fifties with acute or convalescent COVID-19. The CDR3 DNA sequence: TGTGCCAGCAGCGTAGATGGGGCCAGGTTTCTTCCTAACTATGGCTACACCTTC. It translates to CASSVDGARFLPNYGYTF.